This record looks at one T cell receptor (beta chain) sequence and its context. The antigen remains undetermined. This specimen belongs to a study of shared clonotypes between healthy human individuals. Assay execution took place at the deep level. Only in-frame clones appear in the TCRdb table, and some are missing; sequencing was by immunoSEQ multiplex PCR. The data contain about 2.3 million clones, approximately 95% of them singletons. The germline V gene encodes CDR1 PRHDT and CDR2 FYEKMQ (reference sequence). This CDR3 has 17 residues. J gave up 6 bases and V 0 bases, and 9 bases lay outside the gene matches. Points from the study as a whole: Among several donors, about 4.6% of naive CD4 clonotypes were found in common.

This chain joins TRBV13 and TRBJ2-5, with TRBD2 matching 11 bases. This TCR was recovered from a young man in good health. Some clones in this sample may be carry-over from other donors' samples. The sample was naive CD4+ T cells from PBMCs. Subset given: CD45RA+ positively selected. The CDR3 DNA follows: TGTGCCAGCAGCTTAGGACTAGCGGGAGAGATCCCGAAGACCCAGTACTTC. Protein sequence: CASSLGLAGEIPKTQYF.